This TCR beta chain was sequenced in a study of lymphopenia after photon versus proton radiotherapy. Concerning this clone itself: Its antigen remains unidentified.

The V and J ends lost 3 bases and 4 bases respectively, with 9 bases between them. The germline gives CDR1 MRHNA, CDR2 SNTAGT. The CDR3 loop spans 14 amino acids. Some clones are missing from TCRdb's copy, which holds only in-frame ones; the method was immunoSEQ multiplex PCR. The sample consists of about 40,000 clones, more than 70% of them appearing once. Points from the study as a whole: Post-nadir diversity loss with photons came from oligoclonal expansion, particularly CD8+ Temra cells. Photon-treated patients lost naive T cells and TCR diversity; proton-treated stayed stable.

The sequence derives from a woman in her 70s with pancreatic cancer. Some clones in this sample may be carry-over from other donors' samples. The gene calls are TRBV6-4 and TRBJ2-2, with a weak D call TRBD2 (6 bases). The sample was peripheral blood, taken from a patient treated with proton-based radiotherapy. CDR3 nucleotide sequence: TGTGCCAGCAGTGATACTAGCCGCACCGGGGAGCTGTTTTTT. Amino acids: CASSDTSRTGELFF.